Below, one TCR beta chain is given with its context. Its antigen is not known. These donors, healthy bone marrow donors, were studied. The record originates from a study of cytomegalovirus exposure and HLA in healthy donors. Study conclusions and caveats: Other equally common chains were less clonally expanded than HLA-associated TCR beta chains, a later analysis showed. Common viral pathogens seemed, in a later analysis, to connect with several of the most significant clusters. Later on, an analysis showed TCR association rates differing by HLA locus, with DRB1 the most and HLA-C the fewest.

Germline trimming cut 1 base from V and 3 bases from J; bases unmatched to any gene: 3. The CDR3 totals 15 residues. Per germline, CDR1 SGHVS and CDR2 FQNEAQ. The PCR was carried out with 60 Vbeta primers and 13 Jbeta primers. Using immunoSEQ multiplex PCR, the repertoire was profiled, and TCRdb retains in-frame clones only, with some absent. The sample shows 160,000 or so clones, approximately 72% of them seen only once. V is TRBV7-8 and J is TRBJ2-7, with 10 bases that match TRBD1. The sample comprised PBMCs. The origin of this receptor is a human donor in good health. CDR3 amino acids: CASSLVGQGDYEQYF. Here the CDR3 DNA reads TGTGCCAGCAGCTTAGTTGGACAGGGGGACTACGAGCAGTACTTC.